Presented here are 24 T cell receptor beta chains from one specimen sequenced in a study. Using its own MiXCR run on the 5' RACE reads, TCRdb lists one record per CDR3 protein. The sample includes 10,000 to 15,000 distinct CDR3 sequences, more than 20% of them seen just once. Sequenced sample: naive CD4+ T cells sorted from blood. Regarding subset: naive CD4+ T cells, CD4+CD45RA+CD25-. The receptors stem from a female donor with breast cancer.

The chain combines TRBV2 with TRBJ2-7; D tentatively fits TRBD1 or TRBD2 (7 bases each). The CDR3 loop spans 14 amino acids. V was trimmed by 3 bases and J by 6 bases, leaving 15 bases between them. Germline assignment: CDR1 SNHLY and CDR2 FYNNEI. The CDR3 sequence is CASSDGRGGGEQYF. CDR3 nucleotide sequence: TGTGCCAGCAGTGACGGCAGGGGGGGGGGCGAGCAGTACTTC.

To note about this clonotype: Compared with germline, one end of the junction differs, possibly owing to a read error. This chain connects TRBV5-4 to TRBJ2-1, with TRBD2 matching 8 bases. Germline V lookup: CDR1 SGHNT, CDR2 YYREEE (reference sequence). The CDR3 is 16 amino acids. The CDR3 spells CASSSELAASYNEQLF. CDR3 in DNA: TGTGCCAGCAGCTCCGAACTAGCGGCCTCCTACAATGAGCAGCTCTTC. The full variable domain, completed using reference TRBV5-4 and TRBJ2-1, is ETGVTQSPTHLIKTRGQQVTLRCSSQSGHNTVSWYQQALGQGPQFIFQYYREEENGRGNFPPRFSGLQFPNYSSELNVNALELDDSALYLCASSSELAASYNEQLFGPGTRLTVL.

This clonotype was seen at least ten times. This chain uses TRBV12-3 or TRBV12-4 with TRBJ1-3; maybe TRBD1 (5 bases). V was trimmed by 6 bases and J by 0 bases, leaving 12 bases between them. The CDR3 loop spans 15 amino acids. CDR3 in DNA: TGTGCCAGCAGGTGGAATAGGGGCTCTGGAAACACCATATATTTT. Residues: CASRWNRGSGNTIYF.

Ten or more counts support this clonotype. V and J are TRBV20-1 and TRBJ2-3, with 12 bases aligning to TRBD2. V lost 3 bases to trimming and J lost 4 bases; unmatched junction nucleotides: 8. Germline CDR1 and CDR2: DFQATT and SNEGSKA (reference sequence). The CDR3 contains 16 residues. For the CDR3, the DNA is TGCAGTGCTAGTCCGCAGACTAGCGGGAGTGCAGATACGCAGTATTTT. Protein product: CSASPQTSGSADTQYF.

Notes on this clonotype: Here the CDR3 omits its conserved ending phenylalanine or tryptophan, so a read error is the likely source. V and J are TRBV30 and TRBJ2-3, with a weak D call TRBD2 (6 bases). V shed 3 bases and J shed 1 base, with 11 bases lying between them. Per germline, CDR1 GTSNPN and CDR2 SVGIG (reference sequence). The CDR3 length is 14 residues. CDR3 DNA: TGTGCCTGGAGGGGGGGACCATGCACAGATACGCAGTATTCT. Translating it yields CAWRGGPCTDTQYS.

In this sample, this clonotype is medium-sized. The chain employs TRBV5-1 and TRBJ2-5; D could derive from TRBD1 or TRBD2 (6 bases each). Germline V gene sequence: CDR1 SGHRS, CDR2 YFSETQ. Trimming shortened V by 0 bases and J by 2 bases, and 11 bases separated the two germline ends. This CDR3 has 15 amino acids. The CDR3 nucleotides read TGCGCCAGCAGCTTGGAGAGGGGGGTACAAGAGACCCAGTACTTC. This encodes CASSLERGVQETQYF.

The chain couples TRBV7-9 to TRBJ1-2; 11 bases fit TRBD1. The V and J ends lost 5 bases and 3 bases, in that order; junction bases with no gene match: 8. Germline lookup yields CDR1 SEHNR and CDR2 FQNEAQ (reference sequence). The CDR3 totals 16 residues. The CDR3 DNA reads TGTGCCAGCAGCCTCAGGACAGGGGGCGGTGACTATGGCTACACCTTC. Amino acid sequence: CASSLRTGGGDYGYTF.

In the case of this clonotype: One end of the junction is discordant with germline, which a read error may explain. In nucleotides, the CDR3 is TGTGCCATCAGTGACAGGGCTAGCGGAGAGTACGAGCTGTACTTC. Translated: CAISDRASGEYELYF. The V gene is TRBV10-3, the J gene TRBJ2-1; TRBD2 aligns across 7 bases. The CDR3 spans 15 residues. CDR1 and CDR2 from the germline V gene are ENHRY and SYGVKD.

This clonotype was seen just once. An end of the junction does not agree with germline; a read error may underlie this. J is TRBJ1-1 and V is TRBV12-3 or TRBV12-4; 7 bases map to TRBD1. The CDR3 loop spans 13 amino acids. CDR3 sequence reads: CACRGQRALEAFF. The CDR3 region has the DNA TGTGCCTGCAGGGGACAGCGGGCGCTCGAAGCTTTCTTT.

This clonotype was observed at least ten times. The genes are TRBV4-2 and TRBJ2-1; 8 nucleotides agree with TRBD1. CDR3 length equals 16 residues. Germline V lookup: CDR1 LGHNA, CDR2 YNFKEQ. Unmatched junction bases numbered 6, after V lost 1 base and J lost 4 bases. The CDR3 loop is CASSQAAGGRYNEQFF. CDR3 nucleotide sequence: TGTGCCAGCAGCCAAGCGGCAGGGGGCCGTTACAATGAGCAGTTCTTC.

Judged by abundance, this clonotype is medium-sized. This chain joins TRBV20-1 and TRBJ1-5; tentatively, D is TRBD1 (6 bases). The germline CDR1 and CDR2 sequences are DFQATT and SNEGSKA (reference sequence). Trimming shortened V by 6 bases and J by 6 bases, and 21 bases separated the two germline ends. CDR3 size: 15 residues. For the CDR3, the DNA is TGCAGTGCCGTAAGAAGGGGGGCCTGGGGTCAGCCCCAGCATTTT. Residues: CSAVRRGAWGQPQHF.

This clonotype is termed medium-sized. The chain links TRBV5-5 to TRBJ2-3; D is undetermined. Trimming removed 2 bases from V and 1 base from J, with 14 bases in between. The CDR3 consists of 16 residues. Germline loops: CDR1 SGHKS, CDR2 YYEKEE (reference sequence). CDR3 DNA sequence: TGTGCCAGCAGCTTTGAGGCAGGACGCCGCACAGATACGCAGTATTTT. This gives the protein CASSFEAGRRTDTQYF.

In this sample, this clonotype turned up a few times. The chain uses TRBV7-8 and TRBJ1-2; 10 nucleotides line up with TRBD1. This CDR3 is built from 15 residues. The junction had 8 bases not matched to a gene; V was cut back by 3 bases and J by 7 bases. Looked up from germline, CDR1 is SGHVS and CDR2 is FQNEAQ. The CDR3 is CASSFGDRGIGGYTF. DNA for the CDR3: TGTGCCAGCAGCTTTGGGGACAGGGGAATAGGTGGCTACACCTTC.

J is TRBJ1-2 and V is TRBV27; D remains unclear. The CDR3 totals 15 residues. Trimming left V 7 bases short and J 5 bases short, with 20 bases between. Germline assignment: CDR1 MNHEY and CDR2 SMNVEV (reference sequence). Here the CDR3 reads CASNFTPLTGYGYTF. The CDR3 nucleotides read TGTGCCAGCAATTTCACCCCTCTGACTGGGTATGGCTACACCTTC.

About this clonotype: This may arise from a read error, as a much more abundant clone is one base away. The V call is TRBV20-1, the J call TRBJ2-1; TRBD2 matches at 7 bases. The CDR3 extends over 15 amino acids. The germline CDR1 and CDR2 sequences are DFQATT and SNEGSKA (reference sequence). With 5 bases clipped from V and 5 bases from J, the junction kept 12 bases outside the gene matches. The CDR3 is CSAETSWRSNNEQFF. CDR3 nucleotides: TGCAGTGCTGAGACTAGCTGGAGGTCAAACAATGAGCAGTTCTTC.

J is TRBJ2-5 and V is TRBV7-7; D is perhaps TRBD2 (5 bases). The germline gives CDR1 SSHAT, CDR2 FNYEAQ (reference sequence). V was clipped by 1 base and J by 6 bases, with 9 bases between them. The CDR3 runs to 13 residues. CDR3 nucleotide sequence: TGTGCCAGCAGCTTAGGAGGGTTGCAGACCCAGTACTTC. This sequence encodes CASSLGGLQTQYF.

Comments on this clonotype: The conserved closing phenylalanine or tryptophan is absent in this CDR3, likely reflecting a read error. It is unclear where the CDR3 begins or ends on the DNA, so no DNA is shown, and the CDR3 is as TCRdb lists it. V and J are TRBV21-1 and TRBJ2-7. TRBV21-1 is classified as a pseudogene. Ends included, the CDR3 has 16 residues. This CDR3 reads CASSKMGYPSSYEQYL.

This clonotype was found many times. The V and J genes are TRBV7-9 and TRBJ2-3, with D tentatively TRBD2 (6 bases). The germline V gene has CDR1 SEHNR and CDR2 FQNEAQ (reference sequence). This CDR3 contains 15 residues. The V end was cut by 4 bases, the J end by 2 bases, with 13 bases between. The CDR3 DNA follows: TGTGCCAGCAGCTCCACCGGGGGACCCACAGATACGCAGTATTTT. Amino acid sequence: CASSSTGGPTDTQYF. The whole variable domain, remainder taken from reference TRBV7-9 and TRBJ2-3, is DTGVSQNPRHKITKRGQNVTFRCDPISEHNRLYWYRQTLGQGPEFLTYFQNEAQLEKSRLLSDRFSAERPKGSFSTLEIQRTEQGDSAMYLCASSSTGGPTDTQYFGPGTRLTVL.

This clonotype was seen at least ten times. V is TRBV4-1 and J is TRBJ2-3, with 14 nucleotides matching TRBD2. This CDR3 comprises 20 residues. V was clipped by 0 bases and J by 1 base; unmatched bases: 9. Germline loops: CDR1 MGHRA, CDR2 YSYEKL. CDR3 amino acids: CASSQEAGLAGVSGTDTQYF. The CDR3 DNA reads TGCGCCAGCAGCCAAGAAGCGGGACTAGCGGGAGTGAGTGGCACAGATACGCAGTATTTT.

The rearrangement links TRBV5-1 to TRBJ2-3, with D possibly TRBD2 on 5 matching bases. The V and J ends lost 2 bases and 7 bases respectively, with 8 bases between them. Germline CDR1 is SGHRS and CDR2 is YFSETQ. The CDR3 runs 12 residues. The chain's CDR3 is CASSLEGYTQYF. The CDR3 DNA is TGCGCCAGCAGCTTAGAGGGCTATACGCAGTATTTT.

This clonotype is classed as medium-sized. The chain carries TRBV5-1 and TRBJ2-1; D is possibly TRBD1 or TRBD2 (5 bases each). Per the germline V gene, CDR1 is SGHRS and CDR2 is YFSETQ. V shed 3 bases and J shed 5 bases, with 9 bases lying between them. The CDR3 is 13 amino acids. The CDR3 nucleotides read TGCGCCAGCAGCTCTGGGACGGACAATGAGCAGTTCTTC. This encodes CASSSGTDNEQFF.

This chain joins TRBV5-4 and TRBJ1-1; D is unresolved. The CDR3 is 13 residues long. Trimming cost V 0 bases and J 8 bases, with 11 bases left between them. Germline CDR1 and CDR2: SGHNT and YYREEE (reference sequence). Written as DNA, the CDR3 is TGTGCCAGCAGCTTGGCCTCGGCAGAGGAAGCTTTCTTT. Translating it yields CASSLASAEEAFF.

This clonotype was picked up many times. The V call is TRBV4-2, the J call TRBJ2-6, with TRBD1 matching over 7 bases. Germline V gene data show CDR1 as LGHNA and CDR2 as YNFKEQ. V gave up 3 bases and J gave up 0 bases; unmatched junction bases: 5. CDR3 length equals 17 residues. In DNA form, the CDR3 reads TGTGCCAGCAGCCAGTCGACAGGGAACTCTGGGGCCAACGTCCTGACTTTC. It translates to CASSQSTGNSGANVLTF.

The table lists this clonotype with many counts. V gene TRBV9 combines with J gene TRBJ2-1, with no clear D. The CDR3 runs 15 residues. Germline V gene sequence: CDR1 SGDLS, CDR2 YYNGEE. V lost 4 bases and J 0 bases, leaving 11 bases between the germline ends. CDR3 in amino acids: CASSPRASSYNEQFF. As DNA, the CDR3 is TGTGCCAGCAGCCCTCGGGCTAGCTCCTACAATGAGCAGTTCTTC.